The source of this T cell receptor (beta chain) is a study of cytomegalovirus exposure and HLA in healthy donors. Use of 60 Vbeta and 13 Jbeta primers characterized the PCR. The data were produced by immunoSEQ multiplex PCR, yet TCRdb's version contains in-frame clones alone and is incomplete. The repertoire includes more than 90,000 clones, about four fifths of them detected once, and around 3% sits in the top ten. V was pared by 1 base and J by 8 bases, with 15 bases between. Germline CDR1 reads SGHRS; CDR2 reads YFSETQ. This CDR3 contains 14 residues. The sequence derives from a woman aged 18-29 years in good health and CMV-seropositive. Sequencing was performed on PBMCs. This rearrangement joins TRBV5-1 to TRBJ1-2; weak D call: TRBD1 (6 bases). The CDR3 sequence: CASSLKSAGEGYTF. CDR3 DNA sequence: TGCGCCAGCAGCTTGAAGTCGGCAGGGGAAGGCTACACCTTC.